The T cell receptor beta chain described here comes from a study of Ad26.COV2.S vaccination and SARS-CoV-2 variants (dated by TCRdb to the early 2020s). Study-level background: Donors in the vaccine arm were drawn from COV1001, a phase I-IIa trial of Ad26.COV2.S in healthy adults that was multicentre, randomized, double-blind and placebo-controlled. Investigators did not know the trial group allocation while performing experiments and assessing outcomes. Dosing of Ad26.COV2.S was intramuscular, at either 5x10^10 or 1x10^11 viral particles, delivered as one shot or as two shots spaced 56 days apart. Trial participants were randomized into five groups of five: low-dose or high-dose Ad26.COV2.S given once or twice, or placebo on both occasions. The TCR-sequenced set comprised around 30 samples: approximately 19 Ad26.COV2.S vaccine recipients, 5 placebo recipients and 8 SARS-CoV-2 convalescent individuals. TCRbeta repertoire sequencing served as the tool for gauging how specific and how broad the SARS-CoV-2-reactive T cell receptors were following Ad26.COV2.S vaccination. The paper as a whole reports these results and caveats: Spike-specific TCR breadth was higher in Ad26.COV2.S recipients than in placebo recipients (P = 0.0014). The authors noted that total T cell responses may have been underestimated by the TCR breadth and depth analyses. After vaccination, substantial breadth of spike-specific CD8+ and CD4+ T cell responses was reported. Non-spike TCR breadth was comparable between vaccine and placebo recipients, consistent with the vaccine containing only spike. Comparing responses between vaccine doses or regimens was not something the study was powered to do.

The immunoSEQ Assay was the method used to sequence TCRbeta CDR3 regions. After extraction, genomic DNA underwent amplification by bias-controlled multiplex PCR, followed by high-throughput sequencing. The study's own analysis went as follows. To quantify the absolute abundance of each unique TCRbeta CDR3 region, sequences were collapsed and filtered. T cell fraction was estimated by normalizing TCRbeta template counts to usable DNA, which was measured by amplifying reference genes present in all nucleated cells. Repertoire TCRs were annotated as SARS-CoV-2-specific when V gene, CDR3 amino acid sequence and J gene were exactly matched to a known reactive TCR set. MIRA supplied the reference SARS-CoV-2 TCR set, which was filtered for enrichment in COVID-19-positive ImmuneCODE repertoires so that public or cross-reactive TCRs were removed. Using the MIRA antigens, annotated TCRs were further analysed by specific ORF or by position within an ORF. Depth was the summed frequency of annotated unique rearrangements, while breadth was defined as annotated unique rearrangements over total unique productive rearrangements. Two-sided Wilcoxon rank-sum tests were used to compare TCR breadth between groups. Sourced from immuneACCESS, this table was stored by TCRdb with only in-frame sequences that have V and J called. A share of the clones is absent; for the studies checked, an unresolved V gene accounts for under half, and the remainder has no known explanation. The V and J calls and clone size come from that table; D and trimming were worked out from the DNA. This sample holds some 340,000 clones; roughly 86% were observed only once. Of the sample, 1.9% is held by the ten largest clones.

Including the terminal cysteine and phenylalanine, the CDR3 comprises 14 residues. The kept DNA is CDR3 alone, 42 bases in frame from the first base. The V end loses 3 bases and the J end loses 5 bases, and a stretch of 13 bases separates them. CDR1 and CDR2, per the germline V gene, are SGHTA and FQGNSA. Read against the paper, the sample's treatment or condition label means: around 19 received Ad26.COV2.S at low or high dose, single or two shots; roughly five received placebo; per-sample allocation not given. Repertoires of vaccine and placebo recipients were sequenced from samples taken on day 63 after the first injection. Cohort 1b enrolled 20 to 30 adults aged 18-55 years at a single site in Boston, USA, between 29 July and 7 August 2020. Ad26.COV2.S consisted of a replication-incompetent adenovirus type 26 vector by which a prefusion-stabilized SARS-CoV-2 spike protein from the original Wuhan strain was expressed.

A word on this clone: The antigen it recognizes is unknown. No clone much larger than this one lies a single base away; base qualities are absent.

The clonotype originates from a person between 18 and 65 years old who received the Ad26.COV2.S COVID-19 vaccine or a placebo. The sample here was peripheral blood, taken in a trial of Ad26.COV2.S vaccine versus placebo. The chain joins TRBV7-2 to TRBJ1-2, with TRBD1 tentatively as D gene (6 bases match). The CDR3 protein: CASSFSTGTYGYTF. The DNA sequence is given as TGTGCCAGCAGCTTTTCGACAGGTACATATGGCTACACCTTC.